This T cell receptor beta chain was recorded in a study of cytomegalovirus exposure and HLA in healthy donors. Whole-study context: Some 85 million unique TCRs from HLA-typed donors were held in an early data release. Study results and caveats: Most observed TCR sequences were rare, whereas some public TCRs were detected in many donors.

The CDR3 loop spans 15 amino acids. V lost 4 bases, J lost 3 bases, and 6 bases stayed unmatched. Per the germline V gene, CDR1 is SGHRS and CDR2 is YFSETQ. Both 60 Vbeta primers and 13 Jbeta primers went into the PCR. Using immunoSEQ multiplex PCR, the repertoire was profiled, and TCRdb retains in-frame clones only, with some absent. The profile shows hundreds of thousands of clones, roughly 80% of them singletons. On this clone: Its target is not known.

The chain recombines TRBV5-1 with TRBJ2-5; 10 bases line up with TRBD2. The source of this sequence is a girl aged 2 to 10 in good health and CMV-seronegative. The sequenced material came from PBMCs. CDR3 sequence: CASSRRSGGKETQYF. The DNA for the CDR3 is TGCGCCAGCAGCCGACGTAGCGGGGGGAAAGAGACCCAGTACTTC.